Shown below are 18 T cell receptor beta chains from a single sample sequenced in a study of OX40 agonist ivuxolimab in advanced cancers. Clones were sequenced by immunoSEQ multiplex PCR, and TCRdb holds only the in-frame ones, with some missing. The table includes around 68,000 clones, roughly nine tenths detected once. The specimen comprised CD4+ or CD8+ T cells sorted from blood, sampled in a trial of the OX40 agonist ivuxolimab. These receptors originate from an adult with an advanced solid tumor such as melanoma, head and neck, liver or kidney cancer.

This chain uses TRBV5-5 with TRBJ2-7, with D perhaps TRBD2 (5 bases). The CDR3 covers 15 residues. Trimming took 0 bases from V and 2 from J, leaving 12 bases between them. The germline V gene has CDR1 SGHKS and CDR2 YYEKEE (reference sequence). Here the CDR3 DNA reads TGTGCCAGCAGCTTGGGAGGGAACCGTGCCTACGAGCAGTACTTC. Its translation: CASSLGGNRAYEQYF.

This chain joins TRBV9 and TRBJ1-2; TRBD1 is a possible D gene (6 bases). The V end was cut by 0 bases, the J end by 7 bases, with 19 bases between. Germline-derived CDR1 and CDR2 are SGDLS and YYNGEE. The CDR3 sequence is 16 residues long. In nucleotides, the CDR3 is TGTGCCAGCAGCGTAGCTGGTGGCAGGGGAGCTGCTGGCTACACCTTC. It codes for CASSVAGGRGAAGYTF.

The chain joins TRBV19 to TRBJ2-7, with TRBD2 matching 11 bases. The germline gives CDR1 LNHDA, CDR2 SQIVND (reference sequence). The CDR3 totals 16 residues. V was pared by 5 bases and J by 0 bases, with 6 bases of the junction left unmatched. The CDR3 sequence is CASSGGLAGSSYEQYF. CDR3 bases: TGTGCCAGTAGTGGAGGACTAGCGGGTAGCTCCTACGAGCAGTACTTC.

This clone was recorded only once. The genes are TRBV4-3 and TRBJ1-3; 8 bases match TRBD1. V shed 2 bases and J 1 base; nucleotides not matched to a gene: 13. The CDR3 is made up of 19 amino acids. The germline CDR1 and CDR2 sequences are LGHNA and YSLEER. CDR3 region: CASSQRAPGQGPSGNTIYF. The CDR3 nucleotides are TGCGCCAGCAGCCAACGTGCCCCCGGACAGGGACCGTCTGGAAACACCATATATTTT.

This CDR3 is CASSYRTAWGEKLFF. Written as DNA, the CDR3 is TGTGCCAGCAGTTACAGGACTGCCTGGGGGGAAAAACTGTTTTTT. The chain recombines TRBV28 with TRBJ1-4; the D gene is possibly TRBD1 (5 bases). The CDR3 covers 15 residues. The V gene's germline CDR1 is MDHEN and CDR2 SYDVKM. Trimming cost V 4 bases and J 8 bases, with 17 bases left between them. The entire variable domain, with the rest obtained from reference TRBV28 and TRBJ1-4, is as follows: DVKVTQSSRYLVKRTGEKVFLECVQDMDHENMFWYRQDPGLGLRLIYFSYDVKMKEKGDIPEGYSVSREKKERFSLILESASTNQTSMYLCASSYRTAWGEKLFFGSGTQLSVL.

V and J are TRBV27 and TRBJ2-5, with D uncertain. Looked up from germline, CDR1 is MNHEY and CDR2 is SMNVEV (reference sequence). The CDR3 is made up of 11 amino acids. Trimming took off 5 bases at V and 1 base at J, with 2 bases between the two ends. The DNA for the CDR3 is TGTGCCAGCAGTATCCAAGAGACCCAGTACTTC. Protein sequence: CASSIQETQYF.

A single count supports this clone. The V and J genes are TRBV5-1 and TRBJ2-2, with a tentative D call TRBD2 (5 bases). Germline assignment: CDR1 SGHRS and CDR2 YFSETQ. The CDR3 has 14 amino acids. V was clipped by 7 bases and J by 2 bases, with 12 bases between them. In DNA form, the CDR3 reads TGCGCCAGCTCGCGGGCACAAAACACCGGGGAGCTGTTTTTT. Encoded protein: CASSRAQNTGELFF.

The rearrangement uses TRBV5-1 and TRBJ1-5, with D possibly TRBD1 on 5 matching bases. CDR1 and CDR2 from the germline V gene are SGHRS and YFSETQ. This CDR3 contains 16 residues. V lost 4 bases and J 2 bases, leaving 16 bases between the germline ends. The DNA of the CDR3 is TGCGCCAGCAGCCCTGGGGCAGGGCTCGGCAATCAGCCCCAGCATTTT. Translation gives CASSPGAGLGNQPQHF.

CDR3 DNA: TGTGCCATCAGTACCCGAGAACTCAGCTACACCTTC. Protein: CAISTRELSYTF. The V and J genes are TRBV10-3 and TRBJ1-2; D gene uncertain. Trimming took off 5 bases at V and 9 bases at J, with 13 bases between the two ends. Germline V gives CDR1 ENHRY, CDR2 SYGVKD. The CDR3 is made up of 12 amino acids.

CDR3 protein: CASSLAGRTAFNAYTQYF. Here the CDR3 DNA reads TGTGCCAGCAGCTTAGCGGGTCGTACAGCCTTTAACGCATATACGCAGTATTTT. The chain uses TRBV7-6 and TRBJ2-3; D is unresolved. V was pared by 0 bases and J by 7 bases, with 23 bases between. Germline assignment: CDR1 SGHVS and CDR2 FNYEAQ. This CDR3 region has 18 residues.

This chain links TRBV11-1 with TRBJ2-7; D perhaps matches TRBD2 (6 bases). CDR1 SGHAT and CDR2 FQDESV come from the germline V gene (reference sequence). V lost 5 bases and J 2 bases, leaving 10 bases between the germline ends. This CDR3 spans 13 amino acids. CDR3 protein: CASSLSGTYEQYF. The DNA for the CDR3 is TGTGCCAGCAGCCTTAGCGGCACCTACGAGCAGTACTTC. Supplemented by reference TRBV11-1 and TRBJ2-7, the full variable domain reads EAEVAQSPRYKITEKSQAVAFWCDPISGHATLYWYRQILGQGPELLVQFQDESVVDDSQLPKDRFSAERLKGVDSTLKIQPAELGDSAMYLCASSLSGTYEQYFGPGTRLTVT.

There are a few counts of this clone. The chain recombines TRBV7-2 with TRBJ1-2, with 8 bases aligning to TRBD1. Looked up from germline, CDR1 is SGHTA and CDR2 is FQGNSA. This CDR3 spans 13 amino acids. With V trimmed by 6 bases and J by 3 bases, 3 bases remained unmatched. The chain's CDR3 is CASSPGQDYGYTF. The CDR3 region has the DNA TGTGCCAGCAGTCCGGGACAGGACTATGGCTACACCTTC.

The CDR3 DNA is TGTGCCTGGAGTGGCTTGACTAGCGGGAGGTTTCATACGCAGTATTTT. Amino acids: CAWSGLTSGRFHTQYF. This chain links TRBV30 with TRBJ2-3; TRBD2 matches at 13 bases. V shed 1 base, J shed 7 bases, and the junction held 8 bases outside the gene matches. Germline lookup yields CDR1 GTSNPN and CDR2 SVGIG (reference sequence). The CDR3 totals 16 residues.

The rearrangement uses TRBV18 and TRBJ1-1; no firm D call. This CDR3 has 15 amino acids. Germline V gene lookup returns CDR1 KGHSH and CDR2 LQKENI. The germline V and J ends were trimmed by 9 bases and 0 bases, with 17 bases remaining between them. CDR3 in amino acids: CASTRLGTMNTEAFF. The CDR3 nucleotides are TGTGCCAGTACCCGCCTGGGCACCATGAACACTGAAGCTTTCTTT.

This clone was seen just once. The rearrangement uses TRBV6-5 and TRBJ2-3, with D maybe TRBD2 (5 bases). Germline CDR1 MNHEY, CDR2 SVGAGI. Trimming pared 4 bases from V and 6 bases from J, leaving 17 bases between. This CDR3 has 15 residues. The CDR3 sequence is CASSSTGRTRDTQYF. CDR3 bases: TGTGCCAGCAGTTCCACGGGGAGAACCAGGGATACGCAGTATTTT.

This rearrangement joins TRBV9 to TRBJ2-7; 14 bases map to TRBD2. CDR1 is SGDLS, CDR2 YYNGEE, per germline. The CDR3 length is 17 residues. The ends lost 1 base at V and 5 bases at J; junction bases unmatched: 8. The chain's CDR3 is CASSVHPRGLAGDEQYF. CDR3 nucleotides: TGTGCCAGCAGCGTACACCCAAGGGGACTAGCGGGAGACGAGCAGTACTTC.

This clone has just one count. The gene calls are TRBV2 and TRBJ2-5; D gene unclear. Germline V lookup: CDR1 SNHLY, CDR2 FYNNEI. The V end lost 8 bases, the J end lost 1 base, and 17 bases lay between the germline ends. This CDR3 is built from 15 residues. CDR3 DNA: TGTGCCAGCGAGCGAGAGTTTATCCGCCAAGAGACCCAGTACTTC. It translates to CASEREFIRQETQYF.

This clone was detected only a few times. This rearrangement joins TRBV6-6 to TRBJ1-2; D gene uncertain. The CDR3 has 14 residues. The V and J ends lost 4 bases and 6 bases respectively, with 15 bases between them. CDR1 is MNHNY, CDR2 SVGAGI, per germline (reference sequence). The CDR3 coding sequence is TGTGCCAGCAGTTTTCCGACCGGAATGGATGGCTACACCTTC. The encoded protein is CASSFPTGMDGYTF.